These T cell receptor beta chains were read from a single sample in a study of T-cell memory formation after mild COVID-19. Each CDR3 protein is one row after TCRdb ran MiXCR on the 5' RACE reads. Found here are about 440,000 distinct CDR3 sequences, 20% of them singletons; the top ten hold around 8%. The material sequenced was PBMCs or a T cell subset sorted from them (not recorded which). These receptors originate from an adult woman who had mild COVID-19 (a few samples of this study predate the infection). Cell type and time point are not known. CDR3s include the opening cysteine and the closing phenylalanine or tryptophan. Each record gives: clone size, J gene, D gene, V gene, CDR3 DNA, CDR3 protein. The D gene is left open where the match is weak. The listing skips clone size in some rows; elsewhere it reads once, few, many or a size class.

>few|TRBJ1-2|-|TRBV20-1
TGCAGTGCTAGGATCATAAATCGGTTCTATGGCTACACCTTC
CSARIINRFYGYTF
>-|TRBJ1-1|-|TRBV2
TGTGCCAGCAGTGCCGGGCAGGACACTGAAGCTTTCTTT
CASSAGQDTEAFF
>-|TRBJ1-1|TRBD1|TRBV7-6
TGTGCCAGCAGTTTGACAGGGGTTCGGAACACTGAAGCTTTCTTT
CASSLTGVRNTEAFF
>-|TRBJ1-1|-|TRBV19
TGTGCCAGTACAGAGTCACGCCAGTACATGAACACTGAAGCTTTCTTT
CASTESRQYMNTEAFF
>few|TRBJ2-1|TRBD1|TRBV12-3/TRBV12-4
TGTGCCAGCAGCCAGGGACGGACAGGGTACAATGAGCAGTTCTTC
CASSQGRTGYNEQFF
>few|TRBJ2-1|TRBD2|TRBV11-2
TGTGCCAGCAGCTCGTTAGCGGGGGGGAGCAATGAGCAGTTCTTC
CASSSLAGGSNEQFF
>many|TRBJ2-2|TRBD2|TRBV20-1
TGCAGTGCGGGAACCCAGACTCGACTAGCGACGGCCGGGGAGCTGTTTTTT
CSAGTQTRLATAGELFF
>few|TRBJ2-1|-|TRBV20-1
TGCAGTGCTAGAGATAGGCTAGACTCTTATGAGCAGTTCTTC
CSARDRLDSYEQFF
>-|TRBJ2-1|-|TRBV7-8
TGTGCCAGCAGCTTAGGGGCGGGCCGCTACAATGAGCAGTTCTTC
CASSLGAGRYNEQFF
>-|TRBJ2-7|-|TRBV29-1
TGCAGCGTGCAGAAGTCCTACGAGCAGTACTTC
CSVQKSYEQYF
>-|TRBJ2-2|-|TRBV7-2
TGTGCCAGCAGGGTGGACAGAGGGCCCGGGGAGCTGTTTTTT
CASRVDRGPGELFF
>few|TRBJ2-1|-|TRBV11-3
TGTGCCAGCAGCCGAGGGACGGACTACAATGAGCAGTTCTTC
CASSRGTDYNEQFF
>-|TRBJ1-4|-|TRBV6-5
TGTGCCAGCAGTTACTCTCAATTATTTACAGGGTCGGCTAATGAAAAACTGTTTTTT
CASSYSQLFTGSANEKLFF
>-|TRBJ1-5|-|TRBV12-3/TRBV12-4
TGTGCCAGCAGTTTTTTGGGTCTGAATCAGCCCCAGCATTTT
CASSFLGLNQPQHF
>few|TRBJ1-3|TRBD1|TRBV4-2
TGTGCCAGCAGCCGCGACAGGGGATCTGGAAACACCATATATTTT
CASSRDRGSGNTIYF
>few|TRBJ2-3|-|TRBV5-1
TGCGCCAGCAGCTCGCGGGTTATTGGGACTGGTGGGCGAGATACGCAGTATTTT
CASSSRVIGTGGRDTQYF
>few|TRBJ2-7|-|TRBV6-5
TGTGCCAGCAGTTACTCCCCGGACGACTCCTACGAGCAGTACTTC
CASSYSPDDSYEQYF
>-|TRBJ2-1|-|TRBV5-1
TGCGCCAGCAGCCTCTGGGAGTCGAGGGGTCTATACGAGCAGTTCTTC
CASSLWESRGLYEQFF
>-|TRBJ2-5|TRBD2|TRBV5-1
TGCGCCAGCAGCTTGGTGGCGGGGGAACAAGAGACCCAGTACTTC
CASSLVAGEQETQYF
>-|TRBJ1-1|-|TRBV10-3
TGTGCCATCAGTGAGTCTGGGCAGCTGAACACTGAAGCTTTCTTT
CAISESGQLNTEAFF
>-|TRBJ2-3|-|TRBV11-3
TGTGCCAGCAGCCAGAACCCCGGACGCACAGATACGCAGTATTTT
CASSQNPGRTDTQYF
>few|TRBJ1-2|TRBD1|TRBV20-1
TGCAGTGCGTTCACACAGGGGGCAGGCTATGGCTACACCTTC
CSAFTQGAGYGYTF
>few|TRBJ2-1|TRBD2|TRBV4-1
TGCGCCAGCAGCCTTTATATCCTCGGGACTAGCGTGTCGAATGAGCAGTTCTTC
CASSLYILGTSVSNEQFF
>-|TRBJ1-5|-|TRBV20-1
TGCAGTGCTATACGGACAGCCCATCAGCCCCAGCATTTT
CSAIRTAHQPQHF
>few|TRBJ2-3|TRBD1|TRBV5-1
TGCGCCAGCAGCTTCGGACAGGGGCCCACAGATACGCAGTATTTT
CASSFGQGPTDTQYF
>few|TRBJ2-5|-|TRBV28
TGTGCCAGCAGTTTTTGGGGGTTGATCGAGACCCAGTACTTC
CASSFWGLIETQYF
>many|TRBJ2-7|-|TRBV28
TGTGCCAGCAGTTTAGCGCAGGGCTCCTACGAGCAGTACTTC
CASSLAQGSYEQYF
>-|TRBJ2-1|-|TRBV4-1
TGCGCCAGCAGCCAACCCGGGGGAATATTTCCAAATGAGCAGTTCTTC
CASSQPGGIFPNEQFF
>few|TRBJ1-3|-|TRBV19
TGTGCCAGTAGTATATCGACTGGAAACACCATATATTTT
CASSISTGNTIYF
>-|TRBJ2-1|TRBD2|TRBV4-1
TGCGCCAGCAGCCAAGACGGAGCGGGGGCAAACAATGAGCAGTTCTTC
CASSQDGAGANNEQFF
>few|TRBJ2-6|-|TRBV6-2/TRBV6-3
TGTGCCAGCACCAAAAGGGGTGATGGGGCCAACGTCCTGACTTTC
CASTKRGDGANVLTF
>few|TRBJ1-2|-|TRBV9
TGTGCCAGCAGCGGACTGGACCGGTCTAACTATGGCTACACCTTC
CASSGLDRSNYGYTF
>-|TRBJ2-5|-|TRBV7-9
TGTGCCAGCAGCTTAGCGGTAGGGCCCCGGGAGACCCAGTACTTC
CASSLAVGPRETQYF
>-|TRBJ2-7|TRBD1|TRBV13
TGTGCCAGCAGCTTGACAGGGGGCAGGAGGTGGTACGAGCAGTACTTC
CASSLTGGRRWYEQYF
>-|TRBJ1-2|-|TRBV27
TGTGCCAGCAGTTTGTCAGGACCGCTGGGCGGCTATGGCTACACCTTC
CASSLSGPLGGYGYTF
>few|TRBJ2-4|TRBD1|TRBV12-3/TRBV12-4
TGTGCCAGCACTCCATCGAACAGGGGGATAGCCAAAAACATTCAGTACTTC
CASTPSNRGIAKNIQYF
>-|TRBJ2-7|TRBD1|TRBV5-1
TGCGCCAGCAGCTTGGTCTCGACAGGGGGGAACTCGGGCGAGCAGTACTTC
CASSLVSTGGNSGEQYF
>few|TRBJ1-5|-|TRBV11-2
TGTGCCAGCAGCTTAGAGGGGACCCGCAATCAGCCCCAGCATTTT
CASSLEGTRNQPQHF
>few|TRBJ1-2|TRBD1|TRBV5-4
TGTGCCAGCAGCTGGGGACAGGGGGCAAGTGGCTACACCTTC
CASSWGQGASGYTF
>few|TRBJ1-1|TRBD1|TRBV2
TGTGCCAGCAGTGAAGGGGACAGGGGATGGTACACTGAAGCTTTCTTT
CASSEGDRGWYTEAFF
>-|TRBJ2-1|-|TRBV3-1
TGTGCCAGCAGCCAATCGGGACGGCACAATGAGCAGTTCTTC
CASSQSGRHNEQFF